This T cell receptor (beta chain) was profiled in a study of chemoradiotherapy in HPV16-positive cancers. Regarding the study as a whole: In HPV16-positive patients, HPV-responsive T-cell expansion tracked better recurrence-free survival. Only two HPV16-positive patients supplied the functional HPV-specificity definition.

Germline V gives CDR1 SEHNR, CDR2 FQNEAQ (reference sequence). This CDR3 comprises 12 residues. V lost 7 bases to trimming and J lost 1 base, with 4 bases between them. Repeated repertoire sampling spanned the course of chemoradiotherapy. Assay used: immunoSEQ multiplex PCR; TCRdb lists only in-frame clones, some missing. The sample has fewer than 20,000 clones; roughly 86% are singletons. Notes on this clone: Its antigen is currently unknown.

The rearrangement links TRBV7-9 to TRBJ2-2, with no clear D. The clonotype comes from a human donor with HPV-associated anogenital cancer. The specimen comprised blood, sampled from a patient who underwent chemoradiotherapy. As DNA, the CDR3 is TGTGCCAGCACCGAGAACACCGGGGAGCTGTTTTTT. Its translation is CASTENTGELFF.